The entry below describes one T cell receptor (beta chain). The V gene lost 3 bases and the J gene lost 8 bases, with 11 bases spanning the gap. The germline gives CDR1 DFQATT, CDR2 SNEGSKA (reference sequence). The CDR3 runs 12 residues. The sample comes from a study of blood T cell repertoires in COVID-19. Measured with immunoSEQ multiplex PCR; TCRdb has only the in-frame clones, and not every one. The sample holds around 280,000 clones, around 87% seen once. The V and J genes are TRBV20-1 and TRBJ2-1, with D maybe TRBD2 (6 bases). Sequencing input: peripheral blood. This sequence was found in a woman aged 30 to 39 who had recovered from COVID-19. The CDR3 reads CSASSAGYEQFF. The CDR3 DNA reads as TGCAGTGCTAGTTCAGCGGGCTATGAGCAGTTCTTC.